This T cell receptor (beta chain) was identified during a study of breast tumors, draining lymph nodes, adjacent tissues. Many counts were recorded for this clonotype. Axillary draining lymph nodes of breast cancer patients supplied the node samples. Using its own MiXCR run on the multiplex PCR reads, TCRdb lists one record per CDR3 protein. The sample includes about 230,000 distinct CDR3 sequences, about 30% of them seen just once. There are 15 residues in the CDR3. The origin of this receptor is a female donor with breast cancer. Some clones in this sample may be carry-over from other donors' samples. The sequencing input was axillary lymph node tissue. This chain uses TRBV3-2 with TRBJ1-2; no DNA check was done on the table's D call, TRBD1. TRBV3-2 is termed a pseudogene. CDR3 in amino acids: CASSRPGRTNYGYTF. The CDR3 coding sequence is TGTGCCAGCAGCCGACCGGGACGGACAAACTATGGCTACACCTTC.